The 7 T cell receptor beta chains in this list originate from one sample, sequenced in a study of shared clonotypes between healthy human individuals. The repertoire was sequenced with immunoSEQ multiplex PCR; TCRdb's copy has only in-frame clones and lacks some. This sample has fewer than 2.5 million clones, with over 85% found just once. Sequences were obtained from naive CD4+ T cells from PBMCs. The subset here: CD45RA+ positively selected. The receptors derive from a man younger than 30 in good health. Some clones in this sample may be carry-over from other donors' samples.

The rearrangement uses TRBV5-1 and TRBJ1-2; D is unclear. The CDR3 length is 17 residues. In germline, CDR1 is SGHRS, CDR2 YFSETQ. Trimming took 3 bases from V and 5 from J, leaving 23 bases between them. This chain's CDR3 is CASSWAPLIKGEYGYTF. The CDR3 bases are TGCGCCAGCAGCTGGGCTCCGTTAATCAAGGGCGAATATGGCTACACCTTC.

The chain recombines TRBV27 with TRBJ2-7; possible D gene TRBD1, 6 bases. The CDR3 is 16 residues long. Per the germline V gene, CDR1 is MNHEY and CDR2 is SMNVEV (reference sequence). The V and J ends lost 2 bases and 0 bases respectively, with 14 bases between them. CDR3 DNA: TGTGCCAGCAGTTTAGTGGGGGCGCAACACTCCTACGAGCAGTACTTC. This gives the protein CASSLVGAQHSYEQYF.

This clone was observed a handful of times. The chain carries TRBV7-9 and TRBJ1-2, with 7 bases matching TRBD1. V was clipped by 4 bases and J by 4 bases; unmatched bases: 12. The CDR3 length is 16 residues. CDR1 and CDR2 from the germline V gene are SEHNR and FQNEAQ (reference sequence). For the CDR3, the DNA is TGTGCCAGCAGCTACCCCTCGGGGAAGGGGGCCTATGGCTACACCTTC. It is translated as CASSYPSGKGAYGYTF.

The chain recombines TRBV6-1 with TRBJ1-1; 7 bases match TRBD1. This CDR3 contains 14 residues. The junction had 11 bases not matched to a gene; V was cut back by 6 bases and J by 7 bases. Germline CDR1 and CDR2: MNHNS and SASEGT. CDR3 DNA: TGTGCCAGCAGAGAACCTCCGGGACAGCGTGAAGCTTTCTTT. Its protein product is CASREPPGQREAFF.

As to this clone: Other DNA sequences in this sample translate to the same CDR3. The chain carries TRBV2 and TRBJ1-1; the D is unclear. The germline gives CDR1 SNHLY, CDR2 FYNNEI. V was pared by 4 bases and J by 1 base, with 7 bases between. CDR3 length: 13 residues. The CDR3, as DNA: TGTGCCAGCAGTGTTCGGGAGAACACTGAAGCTTTCTTT. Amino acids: CASSVRENTEAFF.

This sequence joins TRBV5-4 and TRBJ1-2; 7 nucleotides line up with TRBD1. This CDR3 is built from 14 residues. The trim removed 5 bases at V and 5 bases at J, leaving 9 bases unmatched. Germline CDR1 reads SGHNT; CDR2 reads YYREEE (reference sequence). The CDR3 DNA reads TGTGCCAGCAGTGCTGCCGGGACAGTATATGGCTACACCTTC. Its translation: CASSAAGTVYGYTF. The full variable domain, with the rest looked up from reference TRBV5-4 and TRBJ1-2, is ETGVTQSPTHLIKTRGQQVTLRCSSQSGHNTVSWYQQALGQGPQFIFQYYREEENGRGNFPPRFSGLQFPNYSSELNVNALELDDSALYLCASSAAGTVYGYTFGSGTRLTVV.

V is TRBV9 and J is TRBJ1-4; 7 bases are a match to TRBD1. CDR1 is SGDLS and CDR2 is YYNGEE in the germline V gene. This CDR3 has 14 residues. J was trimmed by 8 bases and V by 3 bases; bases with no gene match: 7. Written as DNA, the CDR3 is TGTGCCAGCAGCGAGACAGGGCTACGGGAAAAACTGTTTTTT. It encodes CASSETGLREKLFF.